The 18 T cell receptor beta chains presented below share a single source sample, sequenced in a study of blood T cell repertoires in COVID-19. Method: immunoSEQ multiplex PCR; TCRdb's copy keeps in-frame clones and lacks some. The table shows 260,000 or so clones, with 85% occurring only once. Sequences were obtained from PBMCs or T cells enriched from blood (not recorded which). These receptors came from a woman aged 45 to 65 who had recovered from COVID-19.

This chain links TRBV10-3 with TRBJ2-1; 10 bases agree with TRBD1. The germline V gene encodes CDR1 ENHRY and CDR2 SYGVKD. This CDR3 spans 14 amino acids. After removal of 6 bases from V and 2 bases from J, the junction contained 1 base not matched to a gene. The CDR3 nucleotides read TGTGCCATCAGGGGGACAGGGGCCTACAATGAGCAGTTCTTC. Translated: CAIRGTGAYNEQFF.

The rearrangement joins TRBV7-2 to TRBJ2-5, with 8 bases lining up with TRBD1. Losses at the gene ends were 6 bases for V and 4 bases for J; bases not matched to a gene: 13. CDR3 size: 16 residues. CDR1 and CDR2 from the germline V gene are SGHTA and FQGNSA. CDR3: CASRYRGTVRGETQYF. The CDR3 coding sequence is TGTGCCAGCAGATACAGGGGGACCGTACGGGGAGAGACCCAGTACTTC.

The rearrangement uses TRBV7-2 and TRBJ2-1; 9 nucleotides agree with TRBD1. Losses at the gene ends were 2 bases for V and 6 bases for J; bases not matched to a gene: 8. The CDR3 loop spans 16 amino acids. The germline gives CDR1 SGHTA, CDR2 FQGNSA. The CDR3 coding sequence is TGTGCCAGCAGCTTAAGGCCCGGGACAGGGAGCAATGAGCAGTTCTTC. Protein: CASSLRPGTGSNEQFF. The whole variable domain, filled in from reference TRBV7-2 and TRBJ2-1, reads GAGVSQSPSNKVTEKGKDVELRCDPISGHTALYWYRQSLGQGLEFLIYFQGNSAPDKSGLPSDRFSAERTGGSVSTLTIQRTQQEDSAVYLCASSLRPGTGSNEQFFGPGTRLTVL.

V and J are TRBV12-3 or TRBV12-4 and TRBJ2-2, with unresolved D. Trimming took 3 bases from V and 6 from J, leaving 5 bases between them. The CDR3 length is 12 residues. In nucleotides, the CDR3 is TGTGCCAGCAGTTTTCATTCCGGGGAGCTGTTTTTT. Protein: CASSFHSGELFF.

CDR3 coding DNA: TGTGCCAGCAGTTTATCGAGTCGGGGGGCGGTCTATGGCTACACCTTC. Translation gives CASSLSSRGAVYGYTF. This chain joins TRBV27 and TRBJ1-2; D is possibly TRBD1 (6 bases). CDR3 length equals 16 residues. In germline, CDR1 is MNHEY, CDR2 SMNVEV (reference sequence). The germline V and J ends were trimmed by 0 bases and 4 bases, with 15 bases remaining between them.

The V gene is TRBV11-3, the J gene TRBJ1-1; 7 bases map to TRBD1. The CDR3 is made up of 13 amino acids. The germline CDR1 and CDR2 sequences are SGHNT and YENEEA. Unmatched junction bases numbered 6, after V lost 1 base and J lost 10 bases. The CDR3 sequence is CASSLASTGAAFF. The CDR3 DNA is TGTGCCAGCAGCTTAGCCTCAACAGGGGCAGCTTTCTTT. Full variable domain (rest looked up from reference TRBV11-3 and TRBJ1-1): EAGVVQSPRYKIIEKKQPVAFWCNPISGHNTLYWYLQNLGQGPELLIRYENEEAVDDSQLPKDRFSAERLKGVDSTLKIQPAELGDSAVYLCASSLASTGAAFFGQGTRLTVV.

The CDR3 bases are TGTGCCAGCAGCCAAGATGCCACAGTCTATGGCTACACCTTC. Its protein product is CASSQDATVYGYTF. V is TRBV3-1 (or the pseudogene TRBV3-2) and J is TRBJ1-2, with D unresolved. The CDR3 contains 14 residues. Trimming cost V 0 bases and J 4 bases, with 9 bases left between them. Germline CDR1 and CDR2: LGHDT and YNNKEL (reference sequence).

The V and J genes are TRBV12-3 or TRBV12-4 and TRBJ2-1, with no clear D. The germline V and J ends were trimmed by 3 bases and 8 bases, with 8 bases remaining between them. The CDR3 is made up of 12 amino acids. The CDR3 is CASSFNRDEQFF. CDR3 bases: TGTGCCAGCAGTTTTAACCGCGATGAGCAGTTCTTC.

V usage is TRBV28 and J usage is TRBJ2-6; D gene unclear. This CDR3 spans 15 amino acids. V lost 2 bases to trimming and J lost 2 bases, with 7 bases between them. Germline CDR1 and CDR2: MDHEN and SYDVKM. The CDR3 sequence is CASSLRVAGANVLTF. The CDR3 coding sequence is TGTGCCAGCAGTTTACGGGTTGCTGGGGCCAACGTCCTGACTTTC.

This chain joins TRBV9 and TRBJ1-3; D is ambiguous. Germline V CDR1 and CDR2: SGDLS, YYNGEE. The length of the CDR3 is 15 residues. Trimming took 0 bases from V and 0 from J, leaving 7 bases between them. The CDR3, as DNA: TGTGCCAGCAGCGTAGGACCAGGCTCTGGAAACACCATATATTTT. Protein product: CASSVGPGSGNTIYF.

The chain employs TRBV9 and TRBJ2-7; 11 nucleotides agree with TRBD1. This CDR3 has 13 residues. Germline trimming cut 7 bases from V and 6 bases from J; bases unmatched to any gene: 6. Germline V lookup: CDR1 SGDLS, CDR2 YYNGEE. The CDR3 sequence: CASAGQGAGEQYF. The CDR3 coding sequence is TGTGCCAGCGCCGGACAGGGGGCCGGCGAGCAGTACTTC.

The rearrangement uses TRBV7-9 and TRBJ2-3; perhaps TRBD2 as D (5 bases). The CDR3 is 18 amino acids. CDR1 is SEHNR, CDR2 FQNEAQ, per germline (reference sequence). The germline V and J ends were trimmed by 5 bases and 1 base, with 22 bases remaining between them. The CDR3 sequence: CASSPLDPGLRGTDTQYF. CDR3 coding DNA: TGTGCCAGCAGCCCCTTAGACCCAGGACTTAGGGGCACAGATACGCAGTATTTT.

The V call is TRBV5-5, the J call TRBJ1-5, with D unclear. CDR1 SGHKS and CDR2 YYEKEE come from the germline V gene (reference sequence). The CDR3 covers 15 residues. Between the trimmed V and J ends, which lost 0 bases and 0 bases, there was a span of 7 bases. Here the CDR3 reads CASSLVVGSNQPQHF. CDR3 in DNA: TGTGCCAGCAGCTTGGTGGTCGGTAGCAATCAGCCCCAGCATTTT.

This clone was seen just once. This chain connects TRBV6-6 to TRBJ1-2; D not resolved. The CDR3 length is 13 residues. V lost 7 bases and J lost 2, with 11 bases in between. From germline, CDR1 is MNHNY and CDR2 SVGAGI (reference sequence). This chain's CDR3 is CASISPPNYGYTF. The CDR3 DNA sequence: TGTGCCAGCATTTCCCCCCCGAACTATGGCTACACCTTC.

This chain uses TRBV18 with TRBJ1-6, with a possible D match to TRBD1 (6 bases). V was cut by 8 bases and J by 4 bases, with 9 bases left in between. The CDR3 spans 13 residues. The germline V gene encodes CDR1 KGHSH and CDR2 LQKENI. In DNA, the CDR3 is TGTGCCAGCACAGGGACGTATAATTCACCCCTCCACTTT. This translates into CASTGTYNSPLHF.

The chain uses TRBV30 and TRBJ2-7; possible D gene TRBD1, 5 bases. The V and J ends lost 4 bases and 2 bases respectively, with 9 bases between them. This CDR3 has 12 amino acids. The germline gives CDR1 GTSNPN, CDR2 SVGIG (reference sequence). The CDR3 coding sequence is TGTGCCTGGAACAGGCTTACCTACGAGCAGTACTTC. Protein product: CAWNRLTYEQYF.

V usage is TRBV30 and J usage is TRBJ2-4; a possible D gene is TRBD2 (5 bases). This CDR3 has 14 residues. Per germline, CDR1 GTSNPN and CDR2 SVGIG (reference sequence). V was trimmed by 4 bases and J by 0 bases, leaving 10 bases between them. For the CDR3, the DNA is TGTGCCTGGAATGTCGGGATAGCCAAAAACATTCAGTACTTC. Translating it yields CAWNVGIAKNIQYF.

The rearrangement uses TRBV11-3 and TRBJ2-3; no definite D call. With 1 base removed from V and 6 bases from J, the gap between germline ends came to 11 bases. CDR1 and CDR2 (germline): SGHNT, YENEEA. The CDR3 spans 14 residues. The DNA for the CDR3 is TGTGCCAGCAGCTTAGGCCGAGCCTGGGATACGCAGTATTTT. This gives the protein CASSLGRAWDTQYF.